Following are 16 T cell receptor beta chains from one sample sequenced in a study of blood T cell repertoires in COVID-19. Clones were read by immunoSEQ multiplex PCR, and TCRdb kept only the in-frame ones, dropping some. Of 200,000 to 250,000 clones in the sample, approximately 83% were seen once. The sequenced sample was peripheral blood. These receptor sequences come from a woman in her fifties or sixties with acute or convalescent COVID-19.

The CDR3 protein is CATSGGTPGNTIYF. The CDR3 DNA reads as TGTGCCACCAGCGGCGGGACTCCTGGAAACACCATATATTTT. The chain couples TRBV15 to TRBJ1-3, with D perhaps TRBD1 (5 bases). V lost 5 bases, J lost 2 bases, and 10 bases lay in between. The CDR3 sequence is 14 residues long. CDR1 is LNHNV, CDR2 YYDKDF, per germline (reference sequence).

The chain joins TRBV19 to TRBJ2-7; 10 bases map to TRBD1. Looked up from germline, CDR1 is LNHDA and CDR2 is SQIVND (reference sequence). Trimming at V came to 6 bases and at J to 2 bases, leaving 4 bases not matched to a gene. The CDR3 sequence is 14 residues long. CDR3 in amino acids: CASRRTGGPYEQYF. For the CDR3, the DNA is TGTGCCAGTAGAAGGACAGGGGGTCCCTACGAGCAGTACTTC.

This clone was counted only a few times. This chain links TRBV7-8 with TRBJ1-3; tentative D call: TRBD1 (5 bases). The CDR3 is made up of 15 amino acids. The V and J ends lost 3 bases and 4 bases respectively, with 13 bases between them. Per the germline V gene, CDR1 is SGHVS and CDR2 is FQNEAQ. CDR3 bases: TGTGCCAGCAGCTTGCTACAGGATTCAGGAAACACCATATATTTT. This gives the protein CASSLLQDSGNTIYF.

The chain employs TRBV12-3 or TRBV12-4 and TRBJ1-2; no definite D call. Trimming took 3 bases from V and 4 from J, leaving 6 bases between them. The CDR3 extends over 12 amino acids. The CDR3 sequence: CASSLGSYGYTF. CDR3 bases: TGTGCCAGCAGTTTGGGCAGCTATGGCTACACCTTC.

The chain links TRBV4-2 to TRBJ1-5; D remains ambiguous. This CDR3 comprises 15 residues. V was pared by 0 bases and J by 1 base, with 7 bases between. Germline V CDR1 and CDR2: LGHNA, YNFKEQ. DNA for the CDR3: TGTGCCAGCAGCCAAGAAGGAGGCAGCAATCAGCCCCAGCATTTT. It translates to CASSQEGGSNQPQHF.

The genes are TRBV28 and TRBJ1-2; possible D gene TRBD1, 6 bases. Germline lookup yields CDR1 MDHEN and CDR2 SYDVKM. V gave up 5 bases and J gave up 4 bases, with 17 bases separating them. This CDR3 spans 15 amino acids. The CDR3 loop reads CASSPRQEWGYGYTF. The CDR3 coding sequence is TGTGCCAGCAGTCCACGACAGGAGTGGGGCTATGGCTACACCTTC.

V is TRBV7-9 and J is TRBJ1-6; no reliable D call. Germline CDR1 SEHNR, CDR2 FQNEAQ (reference sequence). CDR3 length: 14 residues. V shed 0 bases and J shed 5 bases, with 5 bases lying between them. The chain's CDR3 is CASSLAGDNSPLHF. The DNA for the CDR3 is TGTGCCAGCAGCTTAGCCGGGGATAATTCACCCCTCCACTTT.

This clone was counted only a few times. The chain recombines TRBV6-6 with TRBJ1-5; TRBD1 matches at 7 bases. The junction had 7 bases not matched to a gene; V was cut back by 6 bases and J by 2 bases. The CDR3 sequence is 15 residues long. Germline V gene data show CDR1 as MNHNY and CDR2 as SVGAGI (reference sequence). The CDR3 coding sequence is TGTGCCAGCAGCGAAGGGACAGTGGGCAATCAGCCCCAGCATTTT. As protein: CASSEGTVGNQPQHF.

The chain joins TRBV30 to TRBJ1-5, with D unclear. The CDR3 has 13 amino acids. CDR1 is GTSNPN and CDR2 is SVGIG in the germline V gene (reference sequence). V lost 5 bases, J lost 1 base, and 9 bases lay in between. Here the CDR3 DNA reads TGTGCCTGGCAGGTAGAGAGCAATCAGCCCCAGCATTTT. Translated: CAWQVESNQPQHF. Full variable domain (rest looked up from reference TRBV30 and TRBJ1-5): SQTIHQWPATLVQPVGSPLSLECTVEGTSNPNLYWYRQAAGRGLQLLFYSVGIGQISSEVPQNLSASRPQDRQFILSSKKLLLSDSGFYLCAWQVESNQPQHFGDGTRLSIL.

The chain is built from TRBV2 and TRBJ1-2, with 8 bases matching TRBD1. Trimming took 2 bases from V and 6 from J; bases not matched to a gene: 2. The CDR3 sequence is 13 residues long. Germline V gene data show CDR1 as SNHLY and CDR2 as FYNNEI. CDR3 sequence: CASSEQGQDGYTF. CDR3 in DNA: TGTGCCAGCAGTGAACAGGGACAGGATGGCTACACCTTC.

V and J are TRBV7-9 and TRBJ2-5; TRBD1 matches at 8 bases. Germline values: CDR1 SEHNR, CDR2 FQNEAQ (reference sequence). The length of the CDR3 is 15 residues. V shed 2 bases, J shed 2 bases, and the junction held 4 bases outside the gene matches. CDR3 DNA sequence: TGTGCCAGCAGCTTACAGGGGGCTGGGCAAGAGACCCAGTACTTC. Encoded protein: CASSLQGAGQETQYF.

This chain connects TRBV30 to TRBJ2-5; no definite D call. This CDR3 is 12 amino acids long. V shed 4 bases and J shed 4 bases, with 10 bases lying between them. Germline V CDR1 and CDR2: GTSNPN, SVGIG (reference sequence). The DNA for the CDR3 is TGTGCCTGGACGGAACAGTCAGAGACCCAGTACTTC. It is translated as CAWTEQSETQYF.

Notes on this clone: Sequence at one end of the junction differs from germline and may be a read error. The chain couples TRBV7-2 to TRBJ2-2; D is perhaps TRBD2 (5 bases). The CDR3 has 16 residues. The V gene's germline CDR1 is SGHTA and CDR2 FQGNSA. CDR3 loop: CASSFTTSSGTGKLFF. The CDR3 coding sequence is TGTGCCAGCAGCTTCACAACATCGTCGGGTACCGGGAAGCTGTTTTTT.

This clone was recorded once. V gene TRBV11-2 combines with J gene TRBJ1-2, with D perhaps TRBD1 (6 bases). V lost 5 bases, J lost 2 bases, and 12 bases lay in between. Per the germline V gene, CDR1 is SGHAT and CDR2 is FQNNGV. The CDR3 contains 14 residues. CDR3 DNA: TGTGCCAGCAGCACATACAGGGAAAACTATGGCTACACCTTC. Translating gives CASSTYRENYGYTF.

The CDR3 DNA sequence: TGCAGTCCGGGGTGGGAGACCCAGTACTTC. This gives the protein CSPGWETQYF. V gene TRBV20-1 combines with J gene TRBJ2-5; tentatively, D is TRBD2 (5 bases). CDR1 is DFQATT and CDR2 is SNEGSKA in the germline V gene (reference sequence). The CDR3 covers 10 residues. V gave up 8 bases and J gave up 5 bases, with 9 bases separating them.

The V and J genes are TRBV30 and TRBJ2-3; TRBD2 matches at 13 bases. The CDR3 has 15 amino acids. Germline trimming cut 3 bases from V and 8 bases from J; bases unmatched to any gene: 8. Germline V gene sequence: CDR1 GTSNPN, CDR2 SVGIG (reference sequence). The CDR3 DNA reads TGTGCCTGGAGACTAGCGGGGGGGGCGCCAGGTACGCAGTATTTT. Translating gives CAWRLAGGAPGTQYF.